A selection of T cell receptor beta chains follows, all from one sample in a study of CD8 T cells in ankylosing spondylitis. TCRdb re-derived calls from the 5' RACE reads in MiXCR, one entry per CDR3 protein. The table shows roughly 200,000 distinct CDR3 sequences, with roughly 13% occurring only once. The sample consisted of blood, either unsorted or a sorted T cell fraction (not recorded which). These receptors all stem from a male donor with ankylosing spondylitis or in good health (not recorded which). CDR3s leave out the opening cysteine and the closing phenylalanine or tryptophan. The order of the fields is V gene, J gene, D gene, CDR3 protein. A D gene is named only where the DNA matches it firmly.

TRBV5-5,TRBJ2-1,NA,ASSLDYWGSSYNEQF
TRBV15,TRBJ2-3,NA,ATSRETDTQY
TRBV20-1,TRBJ1-1,NA,SARDLEGSNTEAF
TRBV29-1,TRBJ1-2,TRBD1,SATGDQDGYT
TRBV11-1,TRBJ2-7,TRBD2,ASSPAVGAGGSSYEQY
TRBV7-8,TRBJ2-7,TRBD2,ASSLGLAGVSHEQY
TRBV6-1,TRBJ2-7,NA,ASSPDISSSYEQY
TRBV4-1,TRBJ2-2,TRBD2,ASSHPTGTSAGELF
TRBV27,TRBJ2-7,TRBD1,ASSTGTGTRGEQY
TRBV27,TRBJ2-4,TRBD1,ASSLRGGQGATKNIQY